The 29 T cell receptor beta chains in this list originate from one sample, sequenced in a study of human T cells and chemical hapten exposure. TCRdb reanalysed the RACE reads using MiXCR and keeps one entry per CDR3 protein. Here the sample spans about 55,000 distinct CDR3 sequences, 8.5% to 10% being singletons. As for time point: patch test 2, 6 weeks after DPC sensitization. Treatment meaning: therapeutic diphenylcyclopropenone sensitization with weekly scalp DPC. This material consisted of whole blood, taken in connection with sensitization to the hapten diphenylcyclopropenone (DPC). Receptors originate from a woman in her forties or fifties with alopecia areata. Some clones in this sample may be carry-over from other donors' samples.

This sequence joins TRBV5-5 and TRBJ1-3; D remains ambiguous. The CDR3 covers 14 residues. Germline CDR1 and CDR2: SGHKS and YYEKEE (reference sequence). Trimming removed 0 bases from V and 1 base from J, with 5 bases in between. The CDR3 here is CASSLEGSGNTIYF. In nucleotides, the CDR3 is TGTGCCAGCAGCTTGGAAGGGTCTGGAAACACCATATATTTT.

The chain couples TRBV18 to TRBJ2-1; D unclear. The CDR3 spans 15 residues. Germline CDR1 KGHSH, CDR2 LQKENI. Trimming took off 6 bases at V and 0 bases at J, with 12 bases between the two ends. Here the CDR3 reads CASSAIGSSYNEQFF. The CDR3 DNA reads TGTGCCAGCTCGGCCATTGGCAGCTCCTACAATGAGCAGTTCTTC.

This clonotype was found many times. This chain connects TRBV18 to TRBJ1-1; no reliable D call. The CDR3 contains 13 residues. In germline, CDR1 is KGHSH, CDR2 LQKENI. V was shortened by 2 bases and J by 1 base, with 5 bases between the two germline ends. The CDR3 nucleotides read TGTGCCAGCTCACCAAGGGCGAACACTGAAGCTTTCTTT. Protein product: CASSPRANTEAFF.

This chain uses TRBV11-2 with TRBJ1-1, with D maybe TRBD1 (5 bases). The V end lost 10 bases, the J end lost 6 bases, and 12 bases lay between the germline ends. This CDR3 is 11 amino acids long. Germline CDR1 is SGHAT and CDR2 is FQNNGV. CDR3 amino acids: CATREGPEAFF. CDR3 bases: TGTGCCACCCGGGAGGGACCTGAAGCTTTCTTT.

This clonotype was recorded at least ten times. The chain combines TRBV6-2 or TRBV6-3 with TRBJ1-2; D possibly corresponds to TRBD1 (5 bases). The germline CDR1 and CDR2 sequences are MNHEY and SVGEGT. The CDR3 has 12 amino acids. Trimming pared 4 bases from V and 13 bases from J, leaving 16 bases between. The CDR3 sequence: CASSFRQKASTF. The CDR3 region has the DNA TGTGCCAGCAGTTTCCGACAGAAGGCGTCCACCTTC.

This clonotype was counted ten times or more. This chain uses TRBV28 with TRBJ1-6; possible D gene TRBD1, 5 bases. Germline values: CDR1 MDHEN, CDR2 SYDVKM. The CDR3 spans 14 residues. V was cut by 3 bases and J by 6 bases, with 9 bases left in between. CDR3 in DNA: TGTGCCAGCAGTTTTCGACAGCTTAATTCACCCCTCCACTTT. It encodes CASSFRQLNSPLHF. The full variable domain, rest sourced from reference TRBV28 and TRBJ1-6, is DVKVTQSSRYLVKRTGEKVFLECVQDMDHENMFWYRQDPGLGLRLIYFSYDVKMKEKGDIPEGYSVSREKKERFSLILESASTNQTSMYLCASSFRQLNSPLHFGNGTRLTVT.

This clonotype was counted a few times. The rearrangement links TRBV3-1 to TRBJ1-6; D remains unclear. This CDR3 spans 13 amino acids. With 4 bases removed from V and 10 bases from J, the gap between germline ends came to 11 bases. Germline V gene data show CDR1 as LGHDT and CDR2 as YNNKEL (reference sequence). The chain's CDR3 is CASSPAADSPLHF. DNA of the CDR3: TGTGCCAGCAGCCCGGCGGCGGACTCACCCCTCCACTTT.

V and J are TRBV11-3 and TRBJ2-3; no definite D call. V was pared by 5 bases and J by 1 base, with 16 bases between. Germline V gives CDR1 SGHNT, CDR2 YENEEA. The CDR3 runs to 16 residues. CDR3 region: CASSKAGVVGTDTQYF. Here the CDR3 DNA reads TGTGCCAGCAGCAAAGCTGGAGTCGTCGGCACAGATACGCAGTATTTT.

This clonotype has at least ten counts. The rearrangement joins TRBV29-1 to TRBJ1-6, with D possibly matching TRBD1 (6 bases). The CDR3 spans 13 residues. Per the germline V gene, CDR1 is SQVTM and CDR2 is ANQGSEA. The germline V and J ends were trimmed by 6 bases and 7 bases, with 13 bases remaining between them. DNA for the CDR3: TGCAGCGTCATTACAGGGACGAATTCACCCCTCCACTTT. It encodes CSVITGTNSPLHF.

In this sample, this clonotype turned up many times. The chain is built from TRBV7-9 and TRBJ1-1; D might be TRBD1 (5 bases). The CDR3 spans 13 residues. CDR1 and CDR2 from the germline V gene are SEHNR and FQNEAQ (reference sequence). The ends were cut back, 1 base at V and 7 bases at J, with 10 bases in the middle. The CDR3 nucleotides are TGTGCCAGCAGCTTAGTTCGCCAGGGTGAAGCTTTCTTT. Its protein product is CASSLVRQGEAFF.

The chain carries TRBV28 and TRBJ1-5, with D possibly matching TRBD1 (5 bases). Trimming took 5 bases from V and 4 from J, leaving 12 bases between them. Germline V CDR1 and CDR2: MDHEN, SYDVKM. The CDR3 runs 14 residues. CDR3 bases: TGTGCCAGCAGTCCGGGACGGGTTAATCAGCCCCAGCATTTT. Protein product: CASSPGRVNQPQHF.

This clonotype was found a few times. The V gene is TRBV12-3 or TRBV12-4, the J gene TRBJ2-7, with TRBD2 matching over 11 bases. V gave up 4 bases and J gave up 3 bases; unmatched junction bases: 5. The CDR3 totals 15 residues. The CDR3 protein is CASSSRGLADYEQYF. The CDR3 DNA is TGTGCCAGCAGTTCAAGGGGACTAGCGGACTACGAGCAGTACTTC.

This clonotype was counted at least ten times. The chain combines TRBV18 with TRBJ1-5; D possibly corresponds to TRBD1 (5 bases). The germline V gene has CDR1 KGHSH and CDR2 LQKENI. Trimming pared 1 base from V and 3 bases from J, leaving 10 bases between. CDR3 length: 15 residues. This CDR3 is CASSPQGALNQPQHF. CDR3 bases: TGTGCCAGCTCACCACAAGGGGCACTCAATCAGCCCCAGCATTTT.

CDR3 region: CASRPSGNTIYF. The CDR3 region has the DNA TGTGCCAGCCGGCCCTCTGGAAACACCATATATTTT. The rearrangement uses TRBV12-3 or TRBV12-4 and TRBJ1-3; D gene ambiguous. The germline V and J ends were trimmed by 8 bases and 0 bases, with 5 bases remaining between them. This CDR3 has 12 amino acids.

In this sample, this clonotype turned up many times. The V gene is TRBV29-1, the J gene TRBJ2-1; 7 bases map to TRBD2. Germline CDR1 and CDR2: SQVTM and ANQGSEA. Trimming removed 0 bases from V and 1 base from J; junction bases left unmatched: 6. The CDR3 contains 16 residues. DNA of the CDR3: TGCAGCGTTGAAGACCTCGGACTAGGGTCCTACAATGAGCAGTTCTTC. It translates to CSVEDLGLGSYNEQFF.

This clonotype occurred many times. The chain combines TRBV7-9 with TRBJ1-5, with 7 positions matching TRBD1. From germline, CDR1 is SEHNR and CDR2 FQNEAQ (reference sequence). This CDR3 is built from 17 residues. With V trimmed by 5 bases and J by 2 bases, 12 bases remained unmatched. Written as DNA, the CDR3 is TGTGCCAGCAGCGGAACAGGGGCCACAATAGGCAATCAGCCCCAGCATTTT. This codes for CASSGTGATIGNQPQHF.

This clonotype was seen at least ten times. The rearrangement uses TRBV11-2 and TRBJ2-1; TRBD1 agrees at 7 bases. This CDR3 comprises 14 residues. The germline gives CDR1 SGHAT, CDR2 FQNNGV. The V and J ends lost 5 bases and 7 bases, in that order; junction bases with no gene match: 8. The CDR3 here is CASSKRQGWNEQFF. CDR3 DNA sequence: TGTGCCAGCAGCAAACGACAGGGTTGGAATGAGCAGTTCTTC.

Only a few counts were recorded for this clonotype. The V and J genes are TRBV12-3 or TRBV12-4 and TRBJ2-2; TRBD2 agrees at 14 bases. After removal of 4 bases from V and 5 bases from J, the junction contained 9 bases not matched to a gene. CDR3 length: 18 residues. In DNA form, the CDR3 reads TGTGCCAGCAGTTCCCCGGGACTAGCGGGGGTAAAAACCGGGGAGCTGTTTTTT. This translates into CASSSPGLAGVKTGELFF.

Only one count was recorded for this clonotype. The V and J genes are TRBV19 and TRBJ1-3; weak D call: TRBD1 (6 bases). V shed 6 bases and J shed 7 bases, with 13 bases lying between them. This CDR3 has 13 residues. Germline V gene sequence: CDR1 LNHDA, CDR2 SQIVND (reference sequence). The CDR3 bases are TGTGCCAGTAGCCGACAGGTCTCGAACACCATATATTTT. Protein sequence: CASSRQVSNTIYF.

This clonotype was detected a few times. The chain carries TRBV6-5 and TRBJ2-1, with D possibly matching TRBD1 (6 bases). Germline V gene lookup returns CDR1 MNHEY and CDR2 SVGAGI. The CDR3 runs to 14 residues. The V gene lost 10 bases and the J gene lost 8 bases, with 21 bases spanning the gap. CDR3 protein: CATTGTPTYDEQFF. The CDR3 DNA reads TGTGCCACCACCGGGACACCCACGTACGATGAGCAGTTCTTC.

The chain couples TRBV6-5 to TRBJ2-1, with TRBD1 identical over 9 bases. Germline V CDR1 and CDR2: MNHEY, SVGAGI. This CDR3 contains 17 residues. The V segment lost 3 bases and the J segment 6 bases; nucleotides outside the gene matches: 12. The CDR3 is CASSYSRTGASRNEQFF. The CDR3 DNA reads TGTGCCAGCAGTTATTCCAGGACAGGGGCATCCCGCAATGAGCAGTTCTTC.

This chain connects TRBV29-1 to TRBJ2-1, with TRBD2 matching over 8 bases. In germline, CDR1 is SQVTM, CDR2 ANQGSEA. Trimming removed 6 bases from V and 4 bases from J; junction bases left unmatched: 5. The CDR3 has 13 residues. CDR3 DNA: TGCAGCGTGACTAGCGTCGATTACAATGAGCAGTTCTTC. Translating it yields CSVTSVDYNEQFF.

The genes are TRBV27 and TRBJ1-6; D is unclear. The CDR3 runs to 12 residues. Germline V gene sequence: CDR1 MNHEY, CDR2 SMNVEV (reference sequence). Between the trimmed V and J ends, which lost 5 bases and 5 bases, there was a span of 4 bases. CDR3 nucleotide sequence: TGTGCCAGCAGTCGTCATAATTCACCCCTCCACTTT. It specifies CASSRHNSPLHF.

The rearrangement links TRBV18 to TRBJ2-5; D might be TRBD2 (6 bases). Between the trimmed V and J ends, which lost 2 bases and 3 bases, there was a span of 10 bases. The CDR3 has 14 amino acids. From germline, CDR1 is KGHSH and CDR2 LQKENI. CDR3 loop: CASSPRRGEETQYF. CDR3 coding DNA: TGTGCCAGCTCACCAAGGCGGGGCGAAGAGACCCAGTACTTC.

This clonotype was recorded a few times. The chain couples TRBV21-1 to TRBJ1-1. TRBV21-1 is a recognized pseudogene. CDR3 size: 14 residues. CDR3 bases: TGTGCCAGCAGTAAAGGAGGGTCGGAAACTGAAGCTTTCTTT. The encoded protein is CASSKGGSETEAFF.

This clonotype has ten or more counts. This rearrangement joins TRBV6-5 to TRBJ1-2, with TRBD1 matching 10 bases. CDR1 is MNHEY and CDR2 is SVGAGI in the germline V gene. CDR3 length: 14 amino acids. Unmatched junction bases numbered 4, after V lost 5 bases and J lost 4 bases. In DNA, the CDR3 is TGTGCCAGCAGTGTGACAGGGGGCCCCTATGGCTACACCTTC. Translated, it gives CASSVTGGPYGYTF.

In this sample, this clonotype turned up a few times. The chain has TRBV6-1 and TRBJ2-3, with D unclear. This CDR3 region has 12 residues. V shed 10 bases and J shed 2 bases, with 10 bases lying between them. Germline V gene sequence: CDR1 MNHNS, CDR2 SASEGT. The CDR3 is CATTRITDTQYF. The CDR3 DNA is TGTGCCACCACAAGAATCACAGATACGCAGTATTTT.

This clonotype was counted only a few times. The chain carries TRBV12-3 or TRBV12-4 and TRBJ2-7; 10 bases are shared with TRBD1. V trimming: 6 bases; J trimming: 3 bases; junction bases outside the gene matches: 11. This CDR3 has 16 residues. The CDR3: CASSQPGTGAYYEQYF. CDR3 DNA sequence: TGTGCCAGCAGCCAACCTGGGACAGGGGCTTACTACGAGCAGTACTTC.

The J gene is TRBJ2-2, the V gene TRBV6-5; 7 bases align to TRBD1. The V gene's germline CDR1 is MNHEY and CDR2 SVGAGI. V lost 3 bases to trimming and J lost 3 bases; unmatched junction nucleotides: 13. The CDR3 runs 18 residues. The CDR3 loop is CASSYQPSGQDYTGELFF. CDR3 in DNA: TGTGCCAGCAGTTATCAGCCCTCCGGACAGGACTACACCGGGGAGCTGTTTTTT.